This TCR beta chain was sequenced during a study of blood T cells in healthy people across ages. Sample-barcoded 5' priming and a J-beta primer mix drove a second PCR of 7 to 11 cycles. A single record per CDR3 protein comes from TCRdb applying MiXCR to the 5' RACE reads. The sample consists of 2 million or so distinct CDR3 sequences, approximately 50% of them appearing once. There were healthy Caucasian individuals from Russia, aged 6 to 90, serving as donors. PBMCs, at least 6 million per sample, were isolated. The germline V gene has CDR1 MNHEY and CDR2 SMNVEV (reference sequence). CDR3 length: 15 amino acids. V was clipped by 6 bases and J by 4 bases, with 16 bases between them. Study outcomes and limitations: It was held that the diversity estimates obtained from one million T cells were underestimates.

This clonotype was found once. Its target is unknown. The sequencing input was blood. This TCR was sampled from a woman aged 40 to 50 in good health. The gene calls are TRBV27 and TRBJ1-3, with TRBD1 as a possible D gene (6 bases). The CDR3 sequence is CASSPTWGPGNTIYF. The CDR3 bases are TGTGCCAGCAGCCCGACCTGGGGGCCGGGAAACACCATATATTTT.